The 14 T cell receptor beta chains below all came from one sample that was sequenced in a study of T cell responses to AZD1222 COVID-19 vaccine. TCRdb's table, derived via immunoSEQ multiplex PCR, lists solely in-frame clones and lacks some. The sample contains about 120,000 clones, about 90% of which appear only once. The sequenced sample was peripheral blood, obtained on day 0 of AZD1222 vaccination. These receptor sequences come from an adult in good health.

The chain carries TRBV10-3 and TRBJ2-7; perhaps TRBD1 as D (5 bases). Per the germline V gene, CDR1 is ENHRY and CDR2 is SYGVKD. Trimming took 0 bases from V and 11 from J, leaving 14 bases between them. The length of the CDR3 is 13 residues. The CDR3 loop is CAISESFHQGKYF. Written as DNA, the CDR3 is TGTGCCATCAGTGAGTCGTTTCACCAGGGCAAGTACTTC.

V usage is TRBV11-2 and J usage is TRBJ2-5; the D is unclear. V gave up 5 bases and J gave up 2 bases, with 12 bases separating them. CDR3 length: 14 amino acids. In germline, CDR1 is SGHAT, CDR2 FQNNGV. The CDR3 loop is CASSPQWGQETQYF. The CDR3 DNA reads TGTGCCAGCAGCCCTCAGTGGGGACAAGAGACCCAGTACTTC.

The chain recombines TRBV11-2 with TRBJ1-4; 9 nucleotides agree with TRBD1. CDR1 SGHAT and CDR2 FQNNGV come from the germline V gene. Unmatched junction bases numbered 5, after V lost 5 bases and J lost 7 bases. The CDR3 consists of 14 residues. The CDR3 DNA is TGTGCCAGCAGCCACGGACAGGGGAGTGAAAAACTGTTTTTT. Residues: CASSHGQGSEKLFF.

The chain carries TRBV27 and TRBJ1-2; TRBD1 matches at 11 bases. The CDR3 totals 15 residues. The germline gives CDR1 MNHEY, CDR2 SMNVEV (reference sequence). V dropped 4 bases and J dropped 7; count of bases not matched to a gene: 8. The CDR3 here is CASSSGTGGLSGYTF. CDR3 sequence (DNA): TGTGCCAGCAGTTCAGGGACAGGGGGACTCTCTGGCTACACCTTC.

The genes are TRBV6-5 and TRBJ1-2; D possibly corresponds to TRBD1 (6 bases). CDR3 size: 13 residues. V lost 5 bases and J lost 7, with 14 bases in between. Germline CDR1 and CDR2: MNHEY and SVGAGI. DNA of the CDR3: TGTGCCAGCAGTCCCTCAGGGGCTGGTGGCTACACCTTC. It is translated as CASSPSGAGGYTF.

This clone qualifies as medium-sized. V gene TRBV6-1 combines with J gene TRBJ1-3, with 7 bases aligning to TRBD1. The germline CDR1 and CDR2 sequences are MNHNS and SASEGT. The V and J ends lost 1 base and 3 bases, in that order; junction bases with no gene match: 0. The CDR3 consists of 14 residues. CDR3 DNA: TGTGCCAGCAGTGAAGGGACAGGTGGAAACACCATATATTTT. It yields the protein CASSEGTGGNTIYF.

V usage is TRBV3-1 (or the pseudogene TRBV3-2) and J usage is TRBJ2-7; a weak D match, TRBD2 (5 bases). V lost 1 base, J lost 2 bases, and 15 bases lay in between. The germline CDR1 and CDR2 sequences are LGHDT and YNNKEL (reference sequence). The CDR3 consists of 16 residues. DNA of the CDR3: TGTGCCAGCAGCCAAGGAAGAGCGGTCTTAGCCTACGAGCAGTACTTC. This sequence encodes CASSQGRAVLAYEQYF.

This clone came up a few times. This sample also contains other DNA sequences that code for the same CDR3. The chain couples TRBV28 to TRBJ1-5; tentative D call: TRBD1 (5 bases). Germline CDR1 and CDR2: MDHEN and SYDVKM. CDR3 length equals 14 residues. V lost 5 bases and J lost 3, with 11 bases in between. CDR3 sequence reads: CASSLQVSNQPQHF. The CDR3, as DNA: TGTGCCAGCAGTCTACAGGTTTCCAATCAGCCCCAGCATTTT.

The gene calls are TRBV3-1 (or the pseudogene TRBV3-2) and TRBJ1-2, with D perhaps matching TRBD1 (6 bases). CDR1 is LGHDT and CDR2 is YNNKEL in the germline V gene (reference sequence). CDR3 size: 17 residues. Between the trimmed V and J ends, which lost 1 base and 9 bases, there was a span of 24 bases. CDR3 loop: CASSQGRGGGRLFRYTF. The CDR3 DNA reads TGTGCCAGCAGCCAAGGGCGAGGGGGGGGCAGACTCTTTCGCTACACCTTC.

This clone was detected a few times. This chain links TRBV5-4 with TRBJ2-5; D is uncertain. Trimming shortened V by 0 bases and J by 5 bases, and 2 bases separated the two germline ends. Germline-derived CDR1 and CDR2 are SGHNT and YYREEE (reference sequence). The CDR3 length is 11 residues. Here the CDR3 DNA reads TGTGCCAGCAGCTTGGATGAGACCCAGTACTTC. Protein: CASSLDETQYF.

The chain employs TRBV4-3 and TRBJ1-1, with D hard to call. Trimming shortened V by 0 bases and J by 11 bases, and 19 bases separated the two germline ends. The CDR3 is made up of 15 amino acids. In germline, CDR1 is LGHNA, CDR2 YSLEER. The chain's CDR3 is CASSQEWQKGLTAFF. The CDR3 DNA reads TGCGCCAGCAGCCAAGAATGGCAGAAAGGTTTAACGGCTTTCTTT.

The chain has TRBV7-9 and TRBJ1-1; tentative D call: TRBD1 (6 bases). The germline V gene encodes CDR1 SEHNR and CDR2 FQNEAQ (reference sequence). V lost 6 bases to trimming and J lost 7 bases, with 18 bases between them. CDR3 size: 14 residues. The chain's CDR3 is CASRNRDPLSEAFF. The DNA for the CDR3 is TGTGCCAGCAGAAACAGGGACCCCTTAAGTGAAGCTTTCTTT.

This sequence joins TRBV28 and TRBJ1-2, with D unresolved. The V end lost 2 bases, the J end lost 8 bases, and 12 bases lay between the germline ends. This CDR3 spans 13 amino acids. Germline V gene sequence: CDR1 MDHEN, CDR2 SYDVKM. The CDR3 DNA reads TGTGCCAGCAGTTTAACCCCTACGAAAGGCTACACCTTC. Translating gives CASSLTPTKGYTF.

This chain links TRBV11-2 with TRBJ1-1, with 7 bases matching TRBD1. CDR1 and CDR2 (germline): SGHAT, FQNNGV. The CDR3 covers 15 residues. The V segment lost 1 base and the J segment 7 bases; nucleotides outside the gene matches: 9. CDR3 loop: CASSLVKGARLEAFF. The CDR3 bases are TGTGCCAGCAGCTTAGTTAAGGGGGCCAGGCTTGAAGCTTTCTTT. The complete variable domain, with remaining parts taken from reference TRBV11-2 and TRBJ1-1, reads EAGVAQSPRYKIIEKRQSVAFWCNPISGHATLYWYQQILGQGPKLLIQFQNNGVVDDSQLPKDRFSAERLKGVDSTLKIQPAKLEDSAVYLCASSLVKGARLEAFFGQGTRLTVV.